This passage covers 4 T cell receptor beta chains from one sample sequenced in a study of T cells in Graves' hyperthyroidism and ophthalmopathy (dated by TCRdb to the late 2010s). The library relied on multiplex PCR. Sequencing took place on an Illumina HiSeq 2000. TCR beta CDR3 regions were amplified from RNA transcripts. For the first round of RT-PCR on the TCR CDR3, the HTBI primer set was used together with the Qiagen OneStep RT-PCR kit. TCRdb reworked the public reads: Q25 trimming with fastp, MiXCR clone assembly, productive beta chains retained. Entries are consolidated by CDR3 protein sequence, retaining the most common genes and DNA. The sample table shows approximately 210,000 distinct CDR3 sequences, and approximately 17% are seen once. The ten largest clones represent approximately 46% of the sample. The sequenced sample consisted of blood. These receptors were collected from a man aged 45-60 years with Graves' hyperthyroidism.

This clonotype was counted between two and nine times. The V call is TRBV20-1, the J call TRBJ2-1, with 11 bases aligning to TRBD2. This CDR3 comprises 16 residues. Unmatched junction bases numbered 4, after V lost 3 bases and J lost 0 bases. Germline V gene lookup returns CDR1 DFQATT and CDR2 SNEGSKA (reference sequence). The CDR3 coding sequence is TGCAGTGCTAGGACTAGCGGGAAGAGCTCCTACAATGAGCAGTTCTTC. This codes for CSARTSGKSSYNEQFF.

This clonotype was seen only a few times. This sequence joins TRBV29-1 and TRBJ2-7; D is perhaps TRBD1 (6 bases). This CDR3 contains 12 residues. Germline V gives CDR1 SQVTM, CDR2 ANQGSEA. Trimming left V 6 bases short and J 6 bases short, with 15 bases between. The CDR3 coding sequence is TGCAGCGTAACAGGGAACTCCCCCGAGCAGTACTTC. As protein: CSVTGNSPEQYF.

The chain has TRBV11-2 and TRBJ2-3; no clear D. The CDR3 runs 15 residues. Trimming shortened V by 7 bases and J by 6 bases, and 20 bases separated the two germline ends. Germline V gives CDR1 SGHAT, CDR2 FQNNGV. The CDR3 DNA follows: TGTGCCAGCAACTCCCGGCCCCCCTTCGGGGATACGCAGTATTTT. Its protein product is CASNSRPPFGDTQYF.

This clonotype was observed many times. V and J are TRBV10-3 and TRBJ2-7; TRBD1 matches at 8 bases. The CDR3 runs 15 residues. Trimming at V came to 1 base and at J to 0 bases, leaving 2 bases not matched to a gene. Germline CDR1 and CDR2: ENHRY and SYGVKD. CDR3: CAISEWGTGSYEQYF. Here the CDR3 DNA reads TGTGCCATCAGTGAGTGGGGGACAGGCTCCTACGAGCAGTACTTC.